The clone carrying this TCR beta chain was seen only a few times. Trimming cost V 4 bases and J 1 base, with 15 bases left between them. This CDR3 contains 15 residues. The germline gives CDR1 SGDLS, CDR2 YYNGEE. The sample is drawn from a study of blood T cells in healthy people across ages. It was with a sample-barcoded 5' primer and a J-beta primer mix that a second PCR of roughly 7 to 12 cycles was run. With 12 random nucleotides, a template-switch adaptor tagged each individual cDNA molecule. Every individual sample yielded 3 million or more paired-end reads (each containing CDR3). TCRdb independently ran MiXCR on the 5' RACE reads; one entry per CDR3 protein. In the table there are 800,000 or so distinct CDR3 sequences, 25% of which are singletons. This sample also belongs to another study, concerning T cells of mothers and their children. Per that study: Study donors consisted of a few healthy Caucasian mothers and their six children.

The clonotype comes from a boy between 10 and 17 years old in good health. This chain connects TRBV9 to TRBJ2-7; perhaps TRBD2 as D (5 bases). What was sequenced was blood. CDR3 region: CASSFNTGGSYEQYF. The CDR3, as DNA: TGTGCCAGCAGCTTCAATACGGGCGGGTCCTACGAGCAGTACTTC.